Listed here are 15 T cell receptor beta chains from one sample, sequenced in a study of Ad26.COV2.S vaccination and SARS-CoV-2 variants. The protocol was immunoSEQ multiplex PCR, while the TCRdb copy is restricted to in-frame clones and leaves out a portion. This sample yields about 680,000 clones, of which about 89% are seen a single time; roughly 1.5% belongs to the top ten. As to treatment: some 19 received Ad26.COV2.S at low or high dose, single or two shots; about five received placebo; per-sample allocation not given. Repertoires come from day 63 after the first vaccine or placebo injection. This specimen was peripheral blood, taken in a trial of Ad26.COV2.S vaccine versus placebo. The receptors shown here come from a person aged 18-65 years who received the Ad26.COV2.S COVID-19 vaccine or a placebo.

In its sample, this clone was seen a few times. This chain joins TRBV5-4 and TRBJ1-6; tentatively, D is TRBD1 (5 bases). Germline CDR1 is SGHNT and CDR2 is YYREEE (reference sequence). There are 14 residues in the CDR3. V lost 4 bases and J lost 8, with 13 bases in between. CDR3 coding DNA: TGTGCCAGCAGCCCCGAGGGGCCTCATTCACCCCTCCACTTT. This gives the protein CASSPEGPHSPLHF.

The chain recombines TRBV30 with TRBJ1-1, with TRBD1 identical over 7 bases. Germline CDR1 reads GTSNPN; CDR2 reads SVGIG (reference sequence). Germline trimming cut 3 bases from V and 5 bases from J; bases unmatched to any gene: 3. The CDR3 loop spans 12 amino acids. The CDR3 nucleotides are TGTGCCTGGAGGACAGGGCGGACTGAAGCTTTCTTT. Translation: CAWRTGRTEAFF.

This chain links TRBV5-1 with TRBJ2-5; D is ambiguous. CDR3 length: 14 residues. V lost 5 bases and J lost 4, with 15 bases in between. Germline values: CDR1 SGHRS, CDR2 YFSETQ. CDR3 coding DNA: TGCGCCAGCAGTCCGCGACCGAAAAGAGAGACCCAGTACTTC. It translates to CASSPRPKRETQYF.

This chain joins TRBV5-1 and TRBJ1-2; tentatively, D is TRBD1 (5 bases). This CDR3 contains 15 residues. Per germline, CDR1 SGHRS and CDR2 YFSETQ. Trimming removed 6 bases at V and 1 base at J, with 16 bases between. The chain's CDR3 is CASTGAAGINYGYTF. The CDR3 DNA follows: TGCGCCAGCACCGGGGCGGCAGGGATTAACTATGGCTACACCTTC.

This sequence joins TRBV30 and TRBJ2-3, with 7 bases lining up with TRBD2. V shed 2 bases and J 4 bases; nucleotides not matched to a gene: 3. Germline loops: CDR1 GTSNPN, CDR2 SVGIG (reference sequence). This CDR3 has 13 residues. CDR3 DNA: TGTGCCTGGAGTAGACTAGCATCAGATACGCAGTATTTT. Translated, it gives CAWSRLASDTQYF.

The chain uses TRBV3-1 (or the pseudogene TRBV3-2) and TRBJ2-6; D is possibly TRBD1 or TRBD2 (5 bases each). The V gene lost 6 bases and the J gene lost 0 bases, with 12 bases spanning the gap. Germline CDR1 and CDR2: LGHDT and YNNKEL (reference sequence). This CDR3 is built from 16 residues. The CDR3 loop reads CASSRDGLSGANVLTF. CDR3 bases: TGTGCCAGCAGTAGGGACGGACTCTCTGGGGCCAACGTCCTGACTTTC.

The V and J genes are TRBV28 and TRBJ2-7; tentative D call: TRBD1 (5 bases). Trimming left V 2 bases short and J 1 base short, with 12 bases between. This CDR3 has 15 amino acids. Germline loops: CDR1 MDHEN, CDR2 SYDVKM. In DNA form, the CDR3 reads TGTGCCAGCAGTTTAGGGCAGGGCCCATCCTACGAGCAGTACTTC. Translating it yields CASSLGQGPSYEQYF.

This clone occurred a few times. The gene calls are TRBV9 and TRBJ1-1; no reliable D call. Germline V gives CDR1 SGDLS, CDR2 YYNGEE. The V and J ends lost 3 bases and 5 bases respectively, with 8 bases between them. The length of the CDR3 is 12 residues. In DNA form, the CDR3 reads TGTGCCAGCAGCGAGACACTAACTGAAGCTTTCTTT. Its protein product is CASSETLTEAFF.

The chain combines TRBV13 with TRBJ1-2; possibly TRBD1 for D (6 bases). V lost 5 bases to trimming and J lost 5 bases, with 15 bases between them. The CDR3 contains 14 residues. The germline CDR1 and CDR2 sequences are PRHDT and FYEKMQ (reference sequence). CDR3 sequence: CASSQRTAPYGYTF. The CDR3 DNA is TGTGCCAGCAGCCAGCGGACAGCCCCATATGGCTACACCTTC.

This clone was counted a few times. This sequence joins TRBV29-1 and TRBJ1-1, with 12 bases lining up with TRBD1. In germline, CDR1 is SQVTM, CDR2 ANQGSEA. The CDR3 totals 12 residues. V shed 7 bases and J 6 bases; nucleotides not matched to a gene: 3. CDR3 in amino acids: CSAGQGAAEAFF. The DNA of the CDR3 is TGCAGCGCGGGACAGGGGGCCGCTGAAGCTTTCTTT.

Concerning this clone: The same CDR3 is also encoded by other DNA sequences in this sample. The V and J genes are TRBV10-3 and TRBJ1-1, with no clear D. CDR1 and CDR2 from the germline V gene are ENHRY and SYGVKD. V was clipped by 6 bases and J by 2 bases, with 10 bases between them. The CDR3 has 13 residues. The CDR3 here is CAIRGQANTEAFF. CDR3 DNA: TGTGCCATCAGAGGGCAGGCTAACACTGAAGCTTTCTTT.

This clone was detected only a few times. The chain joins TRBV7-9 to TRBJ1-2, with TRBD1 matching over 7 bases. The V segment lost 6 bases and the J segment 0 bases; nucleotides outside the gene matches: 13. Germline CDR1 reads SEHNR; CDR2 reads FQNEAQ (reference sequence). The CDR3 totals 17 residues. This CDR3 reads CASSQRTGGPANYGYTF. In DNA form, the CDR3 reads TGTGCCAGCAGTCAGAGGACAGGTGGGCCCGCTAACTATGGCTACACCTTC.

This chain connects TRBV6-5 to TRBJ1-1; no reliable D call. Deletions cut 4 bases from V and 5 bases from J, with 11 bases between. The CDR3 has 13 residues. CDR1 and CDR2 (germline): MNHEY, SVGAGI. The CDR3 coding sequence is TGTGCCAGCAGTTTGGGAGAAATGACTGAAGCTTTCTTT. Translation: CASSLGEMTEAFF.

V gene TRBV6-6 combines with J gene TRBJ1-1; the D is unclear. The germline V and J ends were trimmed by 5 bases and 1 base, with 11 bases remaining between them. Germline CDR1 MNHNY, CDR2 SVGAGI (reference sequence). The CDR3 runs 14 residues. CDR3: CASSGPDENTEAFF. The CDR3 nucleotides read TGTGCCAGCAGTGGCCCGGACGAGAACACTGAAGCTTTCTTT.

On this clone: The identical CDR3 is also encoded by other nucleotide sequences in the sample. The rearrangement links TRBV7-9 to TRBJ2-1, with 12 bases that match TRBD2. CDR1 is SEHNR, CDR2 FQNEAQ, per germline (reference sequence). This CDR3 is built from 15 residues. V lost 5 bases and J lost 4; bases outside the gene matches: 3. As DNA, the CDR3 is TGTGCCAGCAGCCTCGGGACTAGCGGGTACAATGAGCAGTTCTTC. As protein: CASSLGTSGYNEQFF.